The next 18 T cell receptor beta chains were all read from a single sample in a study of prognosis after radiotherapy for stage I lung cancer. Starting from genomic DNA, TCR beta CDR3 was amplified through two-round multiplex PCR. With primers specific to each TRBV and TRBJ gene, the first-round PCR was performed. TCRdb recomputed calls from the multiplex PCR reads with MiXCR, one row per CDR3 protein. The sample includes tens of thousands of distinct CDR3 sequences, about 41% of them seen just once. Here the sequenced sample was PBMCs, taken before or after stereotactic body radiation therapy (not recorded which). These receptors all come from a donor of 50 years or more with non-small cell lung cancer.

For this clonotype: An end of the junction does not agree with germline; a read error may underlie this. This chain links TRBV7-9 with TRBJ1-1; 7 bases align to TRBD1. This CDR3 comprises 14 residues. CDR1 is SEHNR, CDR2 FQNEAQ, per germline (reference sequence). CDR3 bases: TGTGCCAGCAGGTGCACAGGGGCCTCCACTGGAGCTTTCTTT. Amino acids: CASRCTGASTGAFF. The full variable domain, in which reference TRBV7-9 and TRBJ1-1 provide the parts outside the CDR3, is DTGVSQNPRHKITKRGQNVTFRCDPISEHNRLYWYRQTLGQGPEFLTYFQNEAQLEKSRLLSDRFSAERPKGSFSTLEIQRTEQGDSAMYLCASRCTGASTGAFFGQGTRLTVV.

To note about this clonotype: One junction end disagrees with the germline gene, perhaps due to a read error. The genes are TRBV10-3 and TRBJ2-7; D may correspond to TRBD1 or TRBD2 (5 bases each). The CDR3 covers 12 residues. The germline V gene has CDR1 ENHRY and CDR2 SYGVKD. The CDR3 DNA reads TGTTCCATCAGTGGGGGTGGAAGCGAGCGGTACTTC. Translation gives CSISGGGSERYF.

The chain combines TRBV6-1 with TRBJ2-3; the D gene is possibly TRBD1 (6 bases). Germline V gene data show CDR1 as MNHNS and CDR2 as SASEGT. V was shortened by 7 bases and J by 2 bases, with 19 bases between the two germline ends. The CDR3 has 16 residues. The CDR3 DNA is TGTGCCAGCACCCCGGGGTGGGGGCCAACCACAGATACGCAGTATTTT. This codes for CASTPGWGPTTDTQYF.

This chain connects TRBV27 to TRBJ1-6, with D possibly matching TRBD1 (6 bases). V was cut by 6 bases and J by 5 bases, with 14 bases left in between. CDR3 length: 15 residues. Per the germline V gene, CDR1 is MNHEY and CDR2 is SMNVEV (reference sequence). CDR3 residues: CASRSTGQNNSPLHF. CDR3 nucleotides: TGTGCCAGCAGATCTACAGGGCAAAATAATTCACCCCTCCACTTT.

By frequency in the sample, this clonotype is medium-sized. The chain carries TRBV12-3 or TRBV12-4 and TRBJ1-2; maybe TRBD1 (6 bases). V lost 5 bases and J lost 2, with 12 bases in between. The CDR3 consists of 14 residues. The CDR3 DNA reads TGTGCCAGCAGTCCACAGACAGGAAACTATGGCTACACCTTC. This sequence encodes CASSPQTGNYGYTF.

This clonotype occurred many times. J is TRBJ2-6 and V is TRBV5-1, with 8 bases that match TRBD1. V shed 4 bases and J 0 bases; nucleotides not matched to a gene: 6. Germline CDR1 and CDR2: SGHRS and YFSETQ. The CDR3 runs to 17 residues. CDR3 DNA: TGCGCCAGCAGCCCAGGACAGGGTTACTCTGGGGCCAACGTCCTGACTTTC. This encodes CASSPGQGYSGANVLTF.

This clonotype came up a few times. A far larger clone is a single base away, which makes a read error likely. The chain couples TRBV7-9 to TRBJ2-2; tentatively, D is TRBD1 (6 bases). V dropped 2 bases and J dropped 2 bases, with 12 bases sitting between them. Germline values: CDR1 SEHNR, CDR2 FQNEAQ (reference sequence). There are 16 residues in the CDR3. CDR3 in DNA: TGTGCCAGCAGCTTAACGCCGGACAGAAACACCGGGGAGCTGTTTTTT. The encoded protein is CASSLTPDRNTGELFF.

Ten or more counts support this clonotype. This chain connects TRBV19 to TRBJ1-2, with D unresolved. Germline V gene sequence: CDR1 LNHDA, CDR2 SQIVND (reference sequence). V lost 3 bases and J 7 bases, leaving 15 bases between the germline ends. The length of the CDR3 is 14 residues. The CDR3 is CASSIQSGIGGYTF. The CDR3 nucleotides are TGTGCCAGTAGTATTCAGTCGGGAATCGGTGGCTACACCTTC.

This clonotype was recorded a few times. The J gene is TRBJ1-1, the V gene TRBV6-1; TRBD1 agrees at 9 bases. J was trimmed by 5 bases and V by 5 bases; bases with no gene match: 6. The CDR3 extends over 14 amino acids. In germline, CDR1 is MNHNS, CDR2 SASEGT. In nucleotides, the CDR3 is TGTGCCAGCAGTCCGGGACAGGGATTAACTGAAGCTTTCTTT. This codes for CASSPGQGLTEAFF.

In this sample, this clonotype turned up many times. The V gene is TRBV7-2, the J gene TRBJ2-7; 7 nucleotides match TRBD1. Germline V gene lookup returns CDR1 SGHTA and CDR2 FQGNSA. The J segment lost 3 bases and the V segment lost 4 bases, leaving 9 bases of the junction unmatched. The CDR3 has 15 amino acids. The CDR3 bases are TGTGCCAGCAGCTCTAGACAGGGAAGGGGCTACGAGCAGTACTTC. Protein: CASSSRQGRGYEQYF.

The chain joins TRBV20-1 to TRBJ1-1; 10 positions match TRBD1. Germline V gene lookup returns CDR1 DFQATT and CDR2 SNEGSKA (reference sequence). V lost 1 base and J lost 8; bases outside the gene matches: 7. The CDR3 totals 14 residues. The CDR3 is CSARALGQGLEAFF. CDR3 bases: TGCAGTGCTAGAGCCCTGGGACAGGGGCTCGAAGCTTTCTTT.

Regarding this clonotype: A single base is all that separates this from a far larger clone, so a read error is likely. This chain connects TRBV6-8 to TRBJ2-3; 7 nucleotides match TRBD2. Germline V gene sequence: CDR1 MNHGY, CDR2 SAAAGT. Trimming at V came to 5 bases and at J to 2 bases, leaving 7 bases not matched to a gene. This CDR3 is built from 15 residues. The CDR3 is CASSETAGTTDTQYF. CDR3 nucleotides: TGTGCCAGCAGTGAAACAGCGGGAACCACAGATACGCAGTATTTT.

This clonotype has ten or more counts. V usage is TRBV29-1 and J usage is TRBJ2-3; a possible D gene is TRBD2 (5 bases). The germline gives CDR1 SQVTM, CDR2 ANQGSEA. The CDR3 consists of 13 residues. Trimming stripped 2 bases from V and 5 bases from J, with 11 bases between. In DNA form, the CDR3 reads TGCAGCGTTGAAACCCGGAGCGGAGATACGCAGTATTTT. It yields the protein CSVETRSGDTQYF.

In its sample, this clonotype was seen many times. The rearrangement joins TRBV14 to TRBJ2-1, with 10 bases aligning to TRBD2. After removal of 5 bases from V and 5 bases from J, the junction contained 9 bases not matched to a gene. The germline CDR1 and CDR2 sequences are SGHDN and FVKESK. The CDR3 sequence is 16 residues long. CDR3 in DNA: TGTGCCAGCAGCTTTACAGCGGGGGGGCTCAACAATGAGCAGTTCTTC. Translating gives CASSFTAGGLNNEQFF.

The chain employs TRBV12-3 or TRBV12-4 and TRBJ2-2, with 12 bases that match TRBD2. Trimming took 6 bases from V and 1 from J; bases not matched to a gene: 0. CDR3 size: 15 residues. Written as DNA, the CDR3 is TGTGCCAGCAGGACTAGCGGGGGGAACACCGGGGAGCTGTTTTTT. Translation: CASRTSGGNTGELFF.

The chain combines TRBV20-1 with TRBJ2-7, with a possible D match to TRBD2 (6 bases). The DNA end is more similar to TRBJ2-5, so the J call may be wrong. The CDR3 extends over 16 amino acids. Germline CDR1 and CDR2: DFQATT and SNEGSKA (reference sequence). This chain's CDR3 is CSARGGEGARQETQYF. CDR3 in DNA: TGCAGTGCTAGAGGGGGGGAAGGGGCTAGACAAGAGACCCAGTACTTC.

This clonotype appeared many times. The chain carries TRBV18 and TRBJ2-1, with 7 bases aligning to TRBD1. V trimming: 2 bases; J trimming: 7 bases; junction bases outside the gene matches: 8. Germline V gives CDR1 KGHSH, CDR2 LQKENI. The CDR3 extends over 15 amino acids. The CDR3 sequence is CASSPGGQADNEQFF. As DNA, the CDR3 is TGTGCCAGCTCACCAGGAGGACAGGCCGATAATGAGCAGTTCTTC.

This clonotype was seen ten or more times. This chain joins TRBV7-9 and TRBJ2-5; 7 nucleotides line up with TRBD1. Trimming at V came to 5 bases and at J to 4 bases, leaving 7 bases not matched to a gene. CDR1 is SEHNR and CDR2 is FQNEAQ in the germline V gene (reference sequence). The CDR3 runs 14 residues. In DNA, the CDR3 is TGTGCCAGCAGCCCCGCGGCAGGGGGAGAGACCCAGTACTTC. This gives the protein CASSPAAGGETQYF.